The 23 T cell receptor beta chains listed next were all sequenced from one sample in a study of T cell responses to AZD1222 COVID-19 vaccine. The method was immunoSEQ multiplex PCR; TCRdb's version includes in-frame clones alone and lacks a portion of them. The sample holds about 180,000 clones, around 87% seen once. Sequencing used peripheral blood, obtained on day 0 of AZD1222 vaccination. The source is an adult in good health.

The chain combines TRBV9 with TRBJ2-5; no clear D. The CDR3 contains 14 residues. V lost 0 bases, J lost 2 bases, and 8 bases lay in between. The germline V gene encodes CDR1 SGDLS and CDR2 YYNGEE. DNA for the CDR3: TGTGCCAGCAGCGTAGGCGGAATGCAAGAGACCCAGTACTTC. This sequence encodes CASSVGGMQETQYF.

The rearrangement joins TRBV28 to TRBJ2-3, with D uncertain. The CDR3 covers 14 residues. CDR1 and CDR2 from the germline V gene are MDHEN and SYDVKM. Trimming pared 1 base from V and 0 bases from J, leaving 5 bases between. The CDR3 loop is CASSLSQSTDTQYF. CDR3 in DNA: TGTGCCAGCAGTTTATCTCAAAGCACAGATACGCAGTATTTT.

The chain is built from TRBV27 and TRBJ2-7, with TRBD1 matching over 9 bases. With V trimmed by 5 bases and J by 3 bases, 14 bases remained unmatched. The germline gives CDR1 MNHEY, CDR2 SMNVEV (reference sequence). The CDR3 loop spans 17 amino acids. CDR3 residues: CASSPGGMWTGVYEQYV. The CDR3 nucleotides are TGTGCCAGCAGTCCCGGGGGGATGTGGACAGGGGTCTACGAGCAGTACGTC.

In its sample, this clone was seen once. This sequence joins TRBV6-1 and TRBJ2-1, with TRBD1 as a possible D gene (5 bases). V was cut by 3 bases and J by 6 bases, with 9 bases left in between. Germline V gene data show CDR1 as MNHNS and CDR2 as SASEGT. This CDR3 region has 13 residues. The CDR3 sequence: CASSERQGNEQFF. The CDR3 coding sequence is TGTGCCAGCAGTGAGAGGCAGGGCAATGAGCAGTTCTTC.

The CDR3 sequence: CASSPAGSGNTIYF. The CDR3 region has the DNA TGTGCCAGCAGTCCAGCGGGGTCTGGAAACACCATATATTTT. The V gene is TRBV7-2, the J gene TRBJ1-3, with unresolved D. Germline-derived CDR1 and CDR2 are SGHTA and FQGNSA. Trimming left V 6 bases short and J 1 base short, with 10 bases between. The CDR3 totals 14 residues.

In nucleotides, the CDR3 is TGTGCCAGCAGCCCGACAGTAAATCCCTACGAGCAGTACTTC. Translation: CASSPTVNPYEQYF. The rearrangement links TRBV3-1 (or the pseudogene TRBV3-2) to TRBJ2-7; tentatively, D is TRBD1 (5 bases). The V end was cut by 4 bases, the J end by 2 bases, with 12 bases between. The CDR3 consists of 14 residues. Germline CDR1 LGHDT, CDR2 YNNKEL (reference sequence).

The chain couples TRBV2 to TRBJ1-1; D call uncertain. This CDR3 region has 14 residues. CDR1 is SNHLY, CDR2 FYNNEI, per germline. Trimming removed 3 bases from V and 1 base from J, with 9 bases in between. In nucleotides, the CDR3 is TGTGCCAGCAGTGAGGTAGGGTGGAACACTGAAGCTTTCTTT. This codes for CASSEVGWNTEAFF.

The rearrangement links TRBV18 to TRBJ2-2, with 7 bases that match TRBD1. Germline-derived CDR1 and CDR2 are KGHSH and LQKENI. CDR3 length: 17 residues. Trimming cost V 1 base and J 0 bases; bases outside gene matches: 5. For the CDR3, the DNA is TGTGCCAGCTCACCACTCTCCGGGACAGCGAACACCGGGGAGCTGTTTTTT. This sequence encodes CASSPLSGTANTGELFF.

In nucleotides, the CDR3 is TGTGCCAGCAGTGATGGCGGGAAAAACATTCAGTACTTC. This encodes CASSDGGKNIQYF. The V gene is TRBV2, the J gene TRBJ2-4; a weak D match, TRBD2 (5 bases). Germline V CDR1 and CDR2: SNHLY, FYNNEI. The CDR3 consists of 13 residues. V was cut by 3 bases and J by 4 bases, with 7 bases left in between.

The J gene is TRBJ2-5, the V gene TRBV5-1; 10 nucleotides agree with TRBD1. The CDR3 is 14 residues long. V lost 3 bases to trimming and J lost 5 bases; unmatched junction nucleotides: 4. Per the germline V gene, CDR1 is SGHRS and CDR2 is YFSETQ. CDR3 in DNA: TGCGCCAGCAGCTGGATGGGACAGGGGGAGACCCAGTACTTC. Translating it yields CASSWMGQGETQYF.

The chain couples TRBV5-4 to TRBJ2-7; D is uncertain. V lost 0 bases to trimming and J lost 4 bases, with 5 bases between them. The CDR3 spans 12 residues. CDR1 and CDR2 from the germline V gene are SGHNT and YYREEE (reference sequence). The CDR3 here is CASSLAPYEQYF. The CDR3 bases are TGTGCCAGCAGCTTGGCCCCGTACGAGCAGTACTTC.

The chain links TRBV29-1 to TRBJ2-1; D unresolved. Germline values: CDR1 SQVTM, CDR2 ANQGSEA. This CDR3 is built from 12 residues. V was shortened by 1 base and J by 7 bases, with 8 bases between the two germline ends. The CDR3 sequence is CSVEVARNEQFF. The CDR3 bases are TGCAGCGTTGAAGTGGCCAGGAATGAGCAGTTCTTC.

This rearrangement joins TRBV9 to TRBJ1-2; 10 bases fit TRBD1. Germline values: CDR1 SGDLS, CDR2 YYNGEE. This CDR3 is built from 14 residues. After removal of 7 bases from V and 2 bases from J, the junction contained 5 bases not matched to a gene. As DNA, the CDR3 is TGTGCCAGCGTGCGGGGACAGGGGAACTATGGCTACACCTTC. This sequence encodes CASVRGQGNYGYTF.

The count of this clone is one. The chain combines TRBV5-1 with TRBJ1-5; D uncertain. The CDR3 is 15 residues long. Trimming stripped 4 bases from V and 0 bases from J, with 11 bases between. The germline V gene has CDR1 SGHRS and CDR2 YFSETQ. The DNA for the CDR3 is TGCGCCAGCAGCCCGGCAGGTTATAGCAATCAGCCCCAGCATTTT. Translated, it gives CASSPAGYSNQPQHF.

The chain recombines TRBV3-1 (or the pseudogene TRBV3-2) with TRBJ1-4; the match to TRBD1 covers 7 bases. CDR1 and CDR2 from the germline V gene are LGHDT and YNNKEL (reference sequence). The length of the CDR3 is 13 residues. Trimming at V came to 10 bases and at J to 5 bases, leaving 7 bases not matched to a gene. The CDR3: CATKGAINEKLFF. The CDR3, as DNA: TGTGCCACCAAGGGGGCCATAAATGAAAAACTGTTTTTT.

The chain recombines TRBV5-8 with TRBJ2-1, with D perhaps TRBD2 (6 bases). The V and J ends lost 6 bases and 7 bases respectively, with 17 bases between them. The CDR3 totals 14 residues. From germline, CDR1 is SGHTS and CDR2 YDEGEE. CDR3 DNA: TGTGCCAGCAAGCGGGCAAACGAGGGAAATGAGCAGTTCTTC. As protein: CASKRANEGNEQFF.

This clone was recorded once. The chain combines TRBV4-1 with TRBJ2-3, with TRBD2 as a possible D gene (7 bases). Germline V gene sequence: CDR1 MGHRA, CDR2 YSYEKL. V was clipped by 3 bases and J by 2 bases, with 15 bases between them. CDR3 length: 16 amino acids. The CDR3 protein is CASSHLSRGHTDTQYF. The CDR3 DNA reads TGCGCCAGCAGCCACCTTTCGCGGGGGCACACAGATACGCAGTATTTT.

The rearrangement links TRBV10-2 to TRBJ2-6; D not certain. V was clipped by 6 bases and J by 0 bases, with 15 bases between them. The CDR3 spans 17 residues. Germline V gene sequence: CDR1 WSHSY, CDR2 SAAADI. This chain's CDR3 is CASRGTDGISGANVLTF. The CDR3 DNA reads TGCGCCAGCAGGGGAACAGACGGAATCTCTGGGGCCAACGTCCTGACTTTC.

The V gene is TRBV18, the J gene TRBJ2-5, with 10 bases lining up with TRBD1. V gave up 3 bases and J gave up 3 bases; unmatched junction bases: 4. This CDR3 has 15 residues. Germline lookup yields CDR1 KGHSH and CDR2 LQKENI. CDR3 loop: CASSPGDRGEETQYF. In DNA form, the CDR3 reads TGTGCCAGCTCACCGGGGGACAGGGGCGAAGAGACCCAGTACTTC. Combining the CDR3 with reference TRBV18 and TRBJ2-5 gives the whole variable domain NAGVMQNPRHLVRRRGQEARLRCSPMKGHSHVYWYRQLPEEGLKFMVYLQKENIIDESGMPKERFSAEFPKEGPSILRIQQVVRGDSAAYFCASSPGDRGEETQYFGPGTRLLVL.

For the CDR3, the DNA is TGTGCCATCAGTGTAATAAGCGGGCGGGGGGCATCCTACGAGCAGTACTTC. This codes for CAISVISGRGASYEQYF. The rearrangement joins TRBV10-3 to TRBJ2-7; 8 bases agree with TRBD2. The CDR3 sequence is 17 residues long. The V segment lost 4 bases and the J segment 1 base; nucleotides outside the gene matches: 12. Germline-derived CDR1 and CDR2 are ENHRY and SYGVKD.

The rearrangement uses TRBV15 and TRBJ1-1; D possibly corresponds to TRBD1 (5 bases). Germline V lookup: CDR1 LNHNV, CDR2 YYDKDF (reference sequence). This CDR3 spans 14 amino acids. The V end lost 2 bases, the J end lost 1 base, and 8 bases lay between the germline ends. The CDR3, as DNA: TGTGCCACCAGCAGAACTACAGGGAACACTGAAGCTTTCTTT. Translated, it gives CATSRTTGNTEAFF.

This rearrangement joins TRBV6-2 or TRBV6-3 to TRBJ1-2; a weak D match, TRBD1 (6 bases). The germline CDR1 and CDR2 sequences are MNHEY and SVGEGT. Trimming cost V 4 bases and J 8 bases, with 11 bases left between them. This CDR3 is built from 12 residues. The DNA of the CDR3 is TGTGCCAGCAGTTCGGGGGCGCGAGGCTACACCTTC. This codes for CASSSGARGYTF.

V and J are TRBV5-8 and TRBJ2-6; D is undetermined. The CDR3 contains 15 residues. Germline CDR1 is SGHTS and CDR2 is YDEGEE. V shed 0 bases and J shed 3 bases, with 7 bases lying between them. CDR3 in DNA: TGTGCCAGCAGCTTGGGGGCGAGTGGGGCCAACGTCCTGACTTTC. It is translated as CASSLGASGANVLTF.